Listed below are T cell receptor beta chains from one sample, sequenced in a study of T-cell memory formation after mild COVID-19. TCRdb passed the 5' RACE reads through MiXCR, listing each CDR3 protein once. Altogether 350,000 to 550,000 distinct CDR3 sequences are present, around 17% being singletons, with the ten largest covering roughly a fifth. The sequencing sample was made of PBMCs or a T cell subset sorted from them (not recorded which). The receptors originated from a man aged 18-30 years who had mild COVID-19 (a few samples of this study predate the infection). Cell type and time point are not known. CDR3s include the opening cysteine and the closing phenylalanine or tryptophan. Fields, in order: clone size, V gene, CDR3 protein. A row's size may be missing; if present it is once, few, many or a size class.

>many|TRBV5-5
CASSLTVGNTGELFF
>-|TRBV4-1
CASSQPSGAETQYF
>-|TRBV6-5
CASRREVGANVLTF
>-|TRBV7-2
CASSPRDRAVQPQHF
>few|TRBV10-1
CASSRGGGIDEQYF
>few|TRBV10-3
CAITRGVGQPQHF
>few|TRBV27
CASRLGQGQETQYF
>few|TRBV20-1
CSAKRQVSTDTQYF
>once|TRBV5-5
CASSLIPGDTQYF
>-|TRBV12-3/TRBV12-4
CASSLASGAYEQYF
>-|TRBV5-1
CASNPDSYQETQYF
>many|TRBV2
CATTPGLASETQYF
>few|TRBV9
CASSVELTNTGELFF
>few|TRBV7-8
CASSTSGNRATEQFF
>-|TRBV7-9
CASSRLTGLLTEAFF
>many|TRBV20-1
CSAQLQGTAIYF
>-|TRBV25-1
CASSVLGSTGELFF
>many|TRBV27
CASSHTGELFF
>-|TRBV10-3
CAISESEAGELFF
>-|TRBV6-5
CASSFTGVSSYEQYF
>few|TRBV7-2
CASSPGSRGGPNTQYF
>-|TRBV19
CAHGQGSSTDTQYF
>few|TRBV5-1
CASRGGASARDEQYF
>-|TRBV7-9
CASSPRQGSSYNEQFF
>-|TRBV15
CATSRDHGANVLTF
>-|TRBV2
CASSGSRTSGGSTDTQYF
>-|TRBV2
CASSGDPSYEQYF
>many|TRBV6-2/TRBV6-3
CASRLQGARPQHF
>-|TRBV7-3
CASSQLTSGHNEQFF
>-|TRBV6-5
CASRSGDTNYGYTF
>-|TRBV4-3
CASSQGLASDTQYF
>few|TRBV12-3/TRBV12-4
CASTLRGEQYF
>few|TRBV23-1
CASSPLRCYNEQFF
>-|TRBV2
CASSDLGTSGGNTREQFF
>-|TRBV5-1
CASSRDSGNYGYTF
>few|TRBV5-6
CASSFGTGGSPLHF
>many|TRBV5-4
CASSIDGREQYF
>few|TRBV6-6
CASSHLGQGDYEQYF
>few|TRBV18
CASSRLEAIAKNIQYF
>few|TRBV5-4
CASSDWTAKHTEAFF
>few|TRBV20-1
CSARDPTTSGGGQFF
>few|TRBV4-2
CASSQDRGEPGELFF
>-|TRBV3-1
CASSFRSPGELFF
>-|TRBV18
CASSPLRQGITDTQYF
>few|TRBV7-2
CASSRALGAQPQHF
>-|TRBV7-2
CASSLTRTSGSNEQFF
>-|TRBV11-2
CASRQTGTTINNEQFF
>-|TRBV7-8
CASSFRGDSPLHF
>many|TRBV5-4
CASSLRAGGSNEQFF
>-|TRBV15
CATSRDQLAGTDTQYF